The text below deals with one T cell receptor (beta chain). This entry belongs to a study of blood T cell repertoires in COVID-19. Across the whole study: The United States, Italy and Spain were the sources of the acute and convalescent COVID-19 samples.

Trimming removed 8 bases from V and 4 bases from J; junction bases left unmatched: 7. The CDR3 contains 13 residues. Germline V gives CDR1 SNHLY, CDR2 FYNNEI. Profiled with immunoSEQ multiplex PCR; TCRdb holds only in-frame clones, not every one. The table has 90,000 to 100,000 clones, around 90% seen once. The specimen was peripheral blood. The chain links TRBV2 to TRBJ2-5, with 7 bases identical to TRBD1. This clonotype was sampled from a man aged 50 or older with COVID-19, enrolled during active disease. This CDR3 reads CASFRAGGETQYF. The CDR3 coding sequence is TGTGCCAGCTTCAGAGCAGGGGGAGAGACCCAGTACTTC. Full variable domain (outside the CDR3, taken from reference TRBV2 and TRBJ2-5): EPEVTQTPSHQVTQMGQEVILRCVPISNHLYFYWYRQILGQKVEFLVSFYNNEISEKSEIFDDQFSVERPDGSNFTLKIRSTKLEDSAMYFCASFRAGGETQYFGPGTRLLVL.